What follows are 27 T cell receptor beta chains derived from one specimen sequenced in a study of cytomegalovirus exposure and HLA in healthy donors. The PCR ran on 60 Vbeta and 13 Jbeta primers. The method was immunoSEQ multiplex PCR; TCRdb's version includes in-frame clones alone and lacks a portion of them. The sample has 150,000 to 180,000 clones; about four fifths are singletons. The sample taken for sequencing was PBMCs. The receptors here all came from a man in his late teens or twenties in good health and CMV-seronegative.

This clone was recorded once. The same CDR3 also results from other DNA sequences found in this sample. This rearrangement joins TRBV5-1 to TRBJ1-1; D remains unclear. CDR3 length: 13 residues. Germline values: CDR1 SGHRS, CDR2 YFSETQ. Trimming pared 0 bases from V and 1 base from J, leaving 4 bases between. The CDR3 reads CASSLAGNTEAFF. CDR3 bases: TGCGCCAGCAGCTTGGCAGGGAACACTGAAGCTTTCTTT.

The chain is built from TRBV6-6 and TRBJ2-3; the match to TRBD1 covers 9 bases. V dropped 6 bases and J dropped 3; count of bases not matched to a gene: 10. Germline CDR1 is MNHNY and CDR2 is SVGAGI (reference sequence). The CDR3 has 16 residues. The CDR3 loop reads CASSLTPGQGTDTQYF. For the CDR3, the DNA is TGTGCCAGCAGCTTGACTCCGGGACAGGGAACAGATACGCAGTATTTT.

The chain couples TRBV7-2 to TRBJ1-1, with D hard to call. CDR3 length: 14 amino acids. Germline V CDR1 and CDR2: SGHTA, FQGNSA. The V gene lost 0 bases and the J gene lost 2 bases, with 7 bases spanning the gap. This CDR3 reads CASSLAGFNTEAFF. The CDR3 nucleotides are TGTGCCAGCAGCTTAGCCGGGTTTAACACTGAAGCTTTCTTT. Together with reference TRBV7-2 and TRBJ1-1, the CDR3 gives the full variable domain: GAGVSQSPSNKVTEKGKDVELRCDPISGHTALYWYRQSLGQGLEFLIYFQGNSAPDKSGLPSDRFSAERTGGSVSTLTIQRTQQEDSAVYLCASSLAGFNTEAFFGQGTRLTVV.

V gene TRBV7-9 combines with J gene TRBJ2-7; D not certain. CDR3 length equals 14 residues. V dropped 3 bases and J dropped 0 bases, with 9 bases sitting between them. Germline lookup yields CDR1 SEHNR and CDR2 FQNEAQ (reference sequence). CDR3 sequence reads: CASSLPTSSYEQYF. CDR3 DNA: TGTGCCAGCAGCTTGCCCACAAGCTCCTACGAGCAGTACTTC.

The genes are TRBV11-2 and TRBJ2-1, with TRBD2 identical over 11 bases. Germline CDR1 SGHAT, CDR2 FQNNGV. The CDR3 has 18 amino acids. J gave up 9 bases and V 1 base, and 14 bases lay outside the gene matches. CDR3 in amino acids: CASSLVAGGPISYGEQFF. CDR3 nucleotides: TGTGCCAGCAGCTTAGTAGCGGGGGGGCCAATCAGTTATGGTGAGCAGTTCTTC.

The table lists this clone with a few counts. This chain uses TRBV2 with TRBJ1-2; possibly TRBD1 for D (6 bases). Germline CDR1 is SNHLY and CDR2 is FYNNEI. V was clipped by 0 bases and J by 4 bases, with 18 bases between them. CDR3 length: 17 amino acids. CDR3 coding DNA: TGTGCCAGCAGTGAAGCCCCGACAGGTCCAAAGGGCTATGGCTACACCTTC. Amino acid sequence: CASSEAPTGPKGYGYTF.

The CDR3 loop is CASSPGQNNYGYTF. CDR3 DNA: TGTGCCAGCAGCCCCGGACAGAATAACTATGGCTACACCTTC. This chain connects TRBV11-2 to TRBJ1-2; weak D call: TRBD1 (6 bases). Germline V lookup: CDR1 SGHAT, CDR2 FQNNGV. Trimming removed 5 bases from V and 1 base from J, with 11 bases in between. The CDR3 totals 14 residues.

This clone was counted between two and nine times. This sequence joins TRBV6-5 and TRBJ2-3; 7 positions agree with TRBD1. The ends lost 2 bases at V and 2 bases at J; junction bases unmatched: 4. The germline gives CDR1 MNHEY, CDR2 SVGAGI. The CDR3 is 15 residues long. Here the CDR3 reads CASSYGTATTDTQYF. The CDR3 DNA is TGTGCCAGCAGTTACGGGACAGCCACCACAGATACGCAGTATTTT.

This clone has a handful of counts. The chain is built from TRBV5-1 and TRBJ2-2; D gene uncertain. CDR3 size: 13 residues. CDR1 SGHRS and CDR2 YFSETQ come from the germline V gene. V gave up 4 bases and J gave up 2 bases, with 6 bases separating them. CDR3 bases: TGCGCCAGCAGCCTTACAAACACCGGGGAGCTGTTTTTT. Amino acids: CASSLTNTGELFF.

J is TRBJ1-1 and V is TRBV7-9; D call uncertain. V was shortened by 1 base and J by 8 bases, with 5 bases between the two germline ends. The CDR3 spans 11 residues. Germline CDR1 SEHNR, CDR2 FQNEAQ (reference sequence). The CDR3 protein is CASSLGREAFF. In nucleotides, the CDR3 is TGTGCCAGCAGCTTAGGGAGGGAAGCTTTCTTT.

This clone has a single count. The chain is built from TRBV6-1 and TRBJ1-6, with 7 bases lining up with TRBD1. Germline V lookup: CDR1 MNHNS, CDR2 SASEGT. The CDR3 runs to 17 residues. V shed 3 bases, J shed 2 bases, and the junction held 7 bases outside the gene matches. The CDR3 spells CASSEGSGGPYNSPLHF. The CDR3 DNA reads TGTGCCAGCAGTGAGGGTTCAGGGGGTCCCTATAATTCACCCCTCCACTTT.

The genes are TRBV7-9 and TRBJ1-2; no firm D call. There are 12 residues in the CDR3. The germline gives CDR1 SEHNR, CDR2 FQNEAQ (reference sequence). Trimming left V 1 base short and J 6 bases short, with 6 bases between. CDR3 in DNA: TGTGCCAGCAGCTTAGGCGAGAATGGCTACACCTTC. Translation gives CASSLGENGYTF.

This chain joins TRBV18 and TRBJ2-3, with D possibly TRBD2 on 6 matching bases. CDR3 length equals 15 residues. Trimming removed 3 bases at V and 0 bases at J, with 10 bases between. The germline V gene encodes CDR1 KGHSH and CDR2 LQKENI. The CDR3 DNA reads TGTGCCAGCTCACCGGACTACCTTAGCACAGATACGCAGTATTTT. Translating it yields CASSPDYLSTDTQYF. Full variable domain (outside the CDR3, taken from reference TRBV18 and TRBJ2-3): NAGVMQNPRHLVRRRGQEARLRCSPMKGHSHVYWYRQLPEEGLKFMVYLQKENIIDESGMPKERFSAEFPKEGPSILRIQQVVRGDSAAYFCASSPDYLSTDTQYFGPGTRLTVL.

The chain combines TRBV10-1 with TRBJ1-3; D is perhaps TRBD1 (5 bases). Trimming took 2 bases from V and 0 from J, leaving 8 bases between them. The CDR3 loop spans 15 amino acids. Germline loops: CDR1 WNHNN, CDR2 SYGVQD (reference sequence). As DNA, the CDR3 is TGCGCCAGCAGTGAGGCGACAGCCTCTGGAAACACCATATATTTT. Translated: CASSEATASGNTIYF.

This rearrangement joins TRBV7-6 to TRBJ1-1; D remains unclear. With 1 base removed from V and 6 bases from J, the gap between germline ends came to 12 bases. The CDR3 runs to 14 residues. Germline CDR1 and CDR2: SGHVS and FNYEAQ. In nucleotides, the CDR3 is TGTGCCAGCAGCTTAGTTGGTGACATTTCTGAAGCTTTCTTT. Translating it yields CASSLVGDISEAFF.

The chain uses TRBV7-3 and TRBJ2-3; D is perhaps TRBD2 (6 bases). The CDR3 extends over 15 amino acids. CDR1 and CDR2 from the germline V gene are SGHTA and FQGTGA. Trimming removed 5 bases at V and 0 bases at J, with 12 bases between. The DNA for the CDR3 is TGTGCCAGCAGCAGATCCGGGACTAGCACAGATACGCAGTATTTT. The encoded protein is CASSRSGTSTDTQYF. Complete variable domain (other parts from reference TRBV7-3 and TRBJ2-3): GAGVSQTPSNKVTEKGKYVELRCDPISGHTALYWYRQSLGQGPEFLIYFQGTGAADDSGLPNDRFFAVRPEGSVSTLKIQRTERGDSAVYLCASSRSGTSTDTQYFGPGTRLTVL.

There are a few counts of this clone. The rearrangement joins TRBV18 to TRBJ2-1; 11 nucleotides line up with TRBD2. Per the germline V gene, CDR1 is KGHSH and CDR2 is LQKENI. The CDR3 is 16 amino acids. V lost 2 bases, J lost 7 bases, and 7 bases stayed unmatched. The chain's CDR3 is CASSPISGGASNEQFF. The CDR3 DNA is TGTGCCAGCTCACCAATTAGCGGGGGGGCCTCGAATGAGCAGTTCTTC.

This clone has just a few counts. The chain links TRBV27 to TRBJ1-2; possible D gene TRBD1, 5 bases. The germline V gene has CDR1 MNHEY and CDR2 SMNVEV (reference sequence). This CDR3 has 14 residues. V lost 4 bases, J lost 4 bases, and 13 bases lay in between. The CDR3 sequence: CASSYRRDSYGYTF. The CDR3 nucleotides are TGTGCCAGCAGTTATCGTCGCGACAGCTATGGCTACACCTTC.

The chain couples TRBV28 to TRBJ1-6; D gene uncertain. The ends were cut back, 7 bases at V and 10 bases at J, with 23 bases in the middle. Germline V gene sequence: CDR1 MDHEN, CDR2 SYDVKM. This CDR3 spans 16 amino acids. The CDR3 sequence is CASTTIGGGLGSPLHF. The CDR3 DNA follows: TGTGCCAGCACTACAATAGGAGGCGGGCTTGGATCACCCCTCCACTTT.

The CDR3 region is CASSSIEGAGETWETQYF. The CDR3 bases are TGTGCCAGCAGCTCCATCGAGGGGGCCGGAGAGACTTGGGAGACCCAGTACTTC. This sequence joins TRBV7-9 and TRBJ2-5; 7 bases fit TRBD1. This CDR3 has 18 amino acids. V lost 4 bases, J lost 5 bases, and 19 bases stayed unmatched. Germline lookup yields CDR1 SEHNR and CDR2 FQNEAQ (reference sequence).

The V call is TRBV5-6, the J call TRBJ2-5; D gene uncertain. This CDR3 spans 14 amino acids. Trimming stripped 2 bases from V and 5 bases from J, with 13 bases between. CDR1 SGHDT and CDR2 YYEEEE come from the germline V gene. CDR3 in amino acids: CASSFGHGPETQYF. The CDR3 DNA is TGTGCCAGCAGCTTCGGTCATGGGCCGGAGACCCAGTACTTC. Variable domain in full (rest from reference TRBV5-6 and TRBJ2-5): DAGVTQSPTHLIKTRGQQVTLRCSPKSGHDTVSWYQQALGQGPQFIFQYYEEEERQRGNFPDRFSGHQFPNYSSELNVNALLLGDSALYLCASSFGHGPETQYFGPGTRLLVL.

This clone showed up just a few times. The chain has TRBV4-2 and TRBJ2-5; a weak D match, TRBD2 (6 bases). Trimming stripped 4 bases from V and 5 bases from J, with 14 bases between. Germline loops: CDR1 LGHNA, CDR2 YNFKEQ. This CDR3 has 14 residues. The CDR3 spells CASSLTRGRETQYF. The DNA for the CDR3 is TGTGCCAGCAGCCTGACCCGGGGGAGGGAGACCCAGTACTTC.

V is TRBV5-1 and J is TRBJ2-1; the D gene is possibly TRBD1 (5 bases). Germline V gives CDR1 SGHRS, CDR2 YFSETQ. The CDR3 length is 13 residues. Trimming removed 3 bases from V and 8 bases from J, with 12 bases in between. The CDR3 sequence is CASSWEQEYEQFF. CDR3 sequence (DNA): TGCGCCAGCAGCTGGGAACAGGAATATGAGCAGTTCTTC. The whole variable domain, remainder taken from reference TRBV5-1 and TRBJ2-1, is KAGVTQTPRYLIKTRGQQVTLSCSPISGHRSVSWYQQTPGQGLQFLFEYFSETQRNKGNFPGRFSGRQFSNSRSEMNVSTLELGDSALYLCASSWEQEYEQFFGPGTRLTVL.

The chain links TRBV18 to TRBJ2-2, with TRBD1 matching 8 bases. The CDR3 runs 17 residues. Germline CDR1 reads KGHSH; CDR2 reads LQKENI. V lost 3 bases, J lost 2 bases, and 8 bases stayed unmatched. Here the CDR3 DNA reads TGTGCCAGCTCACCCTACCCGGACAGGGTAAACACCGGGGAGCTGTTTTTT. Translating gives CASSPYPDRVNTGELFF.

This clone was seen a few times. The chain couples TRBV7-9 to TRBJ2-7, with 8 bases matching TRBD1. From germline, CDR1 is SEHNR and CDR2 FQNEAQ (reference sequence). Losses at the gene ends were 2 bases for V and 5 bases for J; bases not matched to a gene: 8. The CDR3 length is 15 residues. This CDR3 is CASSLRQGARDEQYF. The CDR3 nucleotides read TGTGCCAGCAGCTTACGGCAGGGGGCTCGGGACGAGCAGTACTTC. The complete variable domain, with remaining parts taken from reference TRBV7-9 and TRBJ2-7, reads DTGVSQNPRHKITKRGQNVTFRCDPISEHNRLYWYRQTLGQGPEFLTYFQNEAQLEKSRLLSDRFSAERPKGSFSTLEIQRTEQGDSAMYLCASSLRQGARDEQYFGPGTRLTVT.

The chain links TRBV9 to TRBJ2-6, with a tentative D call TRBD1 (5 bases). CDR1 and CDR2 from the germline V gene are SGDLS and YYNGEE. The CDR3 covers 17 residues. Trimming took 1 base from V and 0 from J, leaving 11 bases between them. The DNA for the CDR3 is TGTGCCAGCAGCGTAAGGACAACCTACTCTGGGGCCAACGTCCTGACTTTC. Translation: CASSVRTTYSGANVLTF.

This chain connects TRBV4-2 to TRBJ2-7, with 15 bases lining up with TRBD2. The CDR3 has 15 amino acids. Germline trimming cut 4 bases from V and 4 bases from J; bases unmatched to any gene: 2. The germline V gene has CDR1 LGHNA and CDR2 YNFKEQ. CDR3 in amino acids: CASSPGTSGGYEQYF. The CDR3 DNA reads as TGTGCCAGCAGCCCCGGGACTAGCGGGGGGTACGAGCAGTACTTC.